Presented here are 31 T cell receptor beta chains from one specimen sequenced in a study of T cells expressing NK-cell markers (dated by TCRdb to the early 2020s). Libraries came from 5' RACE. Sequencing was performed on an Illumina HiSeq 2000. Each CDR3 protein sequence appears as one entry after TCRdb reprocessed the reads, and no DNA is included. This sample's clone table shows 300,000 to 450,000 distinct CDR3 sequences. The ten top clones hold roughly 5.2% of the sample. The material sequenced was blood T cells: a sorted CD56 or NKG2C T cell subset, CD4+ or CD8+ T cells, or bulk PBMC T cells (not recorded which). The source is a man between 18 and 69 years old in good health.

The chain joins TRBV18 to TRBJ2-7; TCRdb picks TRBD1, but there is no DNA to check that call. CDR3 length equals 15 residues. Germline assignment: CDR1 KGHSH and CDR2 LQKENI. The CDR3 is CASSPGSWEHYEQYF.

V and J are TRBV5-1 and TRBJ2-2; TCRdb proposes TRBD1, but this gene call is untestable without DNA. The length of the CDR3 is 14 residues. Germline loops: CDR1 SGHRS, CDR2 YFSETQ. The CDR3 sequence is CASSFRVGSGELFF.

The CDR3 sequence: CASSLVGILAGGPREQFF. The chain links TRBV12-3 or TRBV12-4 to TRBJ2-1; the TCRdb call, TRBD2, lacks DNA for checking. The CDR3 is 18 residues long.

The chain uses TRBV2 and TRBJ2-3; TCRdb proposes TRBD1, but this gene call is untestable without DNA. Germline V gene data show CDR1 as SNHLY and CDR2 as FYNNEI. The CDR3 extends over 21 amino acids. The CDR3 loop reads CASTDGTLGRGGLSSTDTQYF.

The V gene is TRBV7-9, the J gene TRBJ2-1; as DNA is missing, the TRBD1 call by TCRdb cannot be tested. CDR1 is SEHNR, CDR2 FQNEAQ, per germline (reference sequence). CDR3 length equals 13 residues. CDR3 protein: CASSLAGTNEQFF.

The chain links TRBV7-9 to TRBJ2-1; TCRdb's D gene call, TRBD2, goes unchecked for lack of DNA. CDR1 and CDR2 from the germline V gene are SEHNR and FQNEAQ (reference sequence). This CDR3 has 16 residues. CDR3 sequence: CASSFRLAGGPNEQFF.

The chain carries TRBV2 and TRBJ2-7; checking the TCRdb D call of TRBD2 is not possible without DNA. Germline loops: CDR1 SNHLY, CDR2 FYNNEI. CDR3 length: 15 amino acids. This CDR3 is CASSASGVVTTKQYF.

The rearrangement joins TRBV6-1 to TRBJ2-4; TCRdb reports TRBD1, a call that lacks DNA to check it against. The CDR3 consists of 15 residues. Germline V lookup: CDR1 MNHNS, CDR2 SASEGT. CDR3 residues: CASSSGGGSKNIQYF.

The chain has TRBV7-3 and TRBJ1-1. CDR1 is SGHTA, CDR2 FQGTGA, per germline. This CDR3 has 14 amino acids. The CDR3 protein is CASSLTAQLSEAFF.

The chain uses TRBV6-4 and TRBJ1-2; checking the TCRdb D call of TRBD1 is not possible without DNA. This CDR3 comprises 19 residues. In germline, CDR1 is MRHNA, CDR2 SNTAGT. This CDR3 reads CASTGAAPRPEDTNYGYTF.

CDR3 residues: CASSDGPYYGYTF. The rearrangement uses TRBV6-4 and TRBJ1-2. Germline values: CDR1 MRHNA, CDR2 SNTAGT. The CDR3 totals 13 residues.

CDR3 protein: CATSTTGKTQYF. This chain joins TRBV24-1 and TRBJ2-3; the D call from TCRdb, TRBD1, cannot be confirmed without DNA. CDR1 KGHDR and CDR2 SFDVKD come from the germline V gene. The CDR3 totals 12 residues.

The chain joins TRBV6-5 to TRBJ1-1; TCRdb indicates TRBD1, and absent DNA this call remains unverified. CDR1 is MNHEY and CDR2 is SVGAGI in the germline V gene. The CDR3 has 16 amino acids. The chain's CDR3 is CASSSQGASLNTEAFF.

This chain links TRBV7-6 with TRBJ2-2; the D gene TCRdb calls, TRBD2, cannot be checked with no DNA. From germline, CDR1 is SGHVS and CDR2 FNYEAQ. The CDR3 contains 17 residues. CDR3 amino acids: CASSPLAGGLNTGELFF.

The rearrangement joins TRBV7-9 to TRBJ2-1; absent DNA, TCRdb's TRBD1 call cannot be checked. CDR1 is SEHNR, CDR2 FQNEAQ, per germline (reference sequence). The CDR3 loop spans 16 amino acids. This chain's CDR3 is CASSWPRGGTTQRQFF.

The gene calls are TRBV27 and TRBJ2-2; TCRdb gives TRBD1 as the D gene, but with no DNA this cannot be confirmed. The CDR3 is made up of 17 amino acids. The germline V gene encodes CDR1 MNHEY and CDR2 SMNVEV (reference sequence). CDR3 loop: CASQVPPGQPNTGELFF.

The V and J genes are TRBV13 and TRBJ2-7; the TRBD1 assignment by TCRdb is unverifiable without DNA. The CDR3 is 12 residues long. Germline assignment: CDR1 PRHDT and CDR2 FYEKMQ (reference sequence). The CDR3 is CASSLNDREQYF.

V gene TRBV7-2 combines with J gene TRBJ2-7; TCRdb selects TRBD2, and the lack of DNA leaves this call unchecked. From germline, CDR1 is SGHTA and CDR2 FQGNSA. The CDR3 contains 15 residues. The CDR3 loop is CASRSRGGLGYEQYF.

The rearrangement joins TRBV5-1 to TRBJ1-4; the TCRdb call, TRBD1, lacks DNA for checking. Per the germline V gene, CDR1 is SGHRS and CDR2 is YFSETQ. The CDR3 consists of 14 residues. This chain's CDR3 is CASSIGRGGEKLFF.

This chain connects TRBV12-3 or TRBV12-4 to TRBJ2-1; as DNA is missing, the TRBD2 call by TCRdb cannot be tested. The CDR3 contains 15 residues. This CDR3 is CASSFTGGPGNEQFF.

The genes are TRBV6-1 and TRBJ2-1; the TCRdb D gene call, TRBD1, has no DNA to confirm it. There are 15 residues in the CDR3. Germline V CDR1 and CDR2: MNHNS, SASEGT. The CDR3 loop reads CASSRPPPRYNEQFF.

The rearrangement uses TRBV5-6 and TRBJ2-7; TCRdb outputs TRBD1, but without DNA this stays unchecked. CDR1 is SGHDT and CDR2 is YYEEEE in the germline V gene. The CDR3 consists of 13 residues. CDR3 amino acids: CASSEGDRYEQYF.

The V gene is TRBV20-1, the J gene TRBJ2-7; the D call from TCRdb, TRBD1, cannot be confirmed without DNA. The CDR3 consists of 14 residues. Germline CDR1 reads DFQATT; CDR2 reads SNEGSKA (reference sequence). CDR3: CSAREWDRGGEQYF.

This chain uses TRBV11-1 with TRBJ2-6; TCRdb proposes TRBD1, but this gene call is untestable without DNA. The germline gives CDR1 SGHAT, CDR2 FQDESV (reference sequence). CDR3 length equals 19 residues. The chain's CDR3 is CASSSRLETASSGANVLTF.

The chain links TRBV29-1 to TRBJ1-2. This CDR3 has 15 amino acids. Per the germline V gene, CDR1 is SQVTM and CDR2 is ANQGSEA. CDR3 loop: CSVVMRDRANYGYTF.

The genes are TRBV7-9 and TRBJ2-5; TCRdb selects TRBD1, and the lack of DNA leaves this call unchecked. In germline, CDR1 is SEHNR, CDR2 FQNEAQ (reference sequence). This CDR3 is built from 13 residues. CDR3 residues: CASSLPGGETQYF.

This sequence joins TRBV9 and TRBJ2-7; TCRdb indicates TRBD1, and absent DNA this call remains unverified. This CDR3 region has 16 residues. Germline V CDR1 and CDR2: SGDLS, YYNGEE. The CDR3 sequence: CASSVGSTGGAYEQYF.

This sequence joins TRBV5-1 and TRBJ1-2; TCRdb reports TRBD1, a call that lacks DNA to check it against. CDR1 is SGHRS and CDR2 is YFSETQ in the germline V gene. The length of the CDR3 is 13 residues. CDR3 in amino acids: CASSLVGAYGYTF.

The CDR3 loop is CSAGVGRDTQYF. V gene TRBV20-1 combines with J gene TRBJ2-3; lacking DNA, the TRBD1 call made by TCRdb goes unchecked. There are 12 residues in the CDR3. Germline V gives CDR1 DFQATT, CDR2 SNEGSKA (reference sequence).

The V gene is TRBV10-3, the J gene TRBJ1-1; lacking DNA, the TRBD1 call made by TCRdb goes unchecked. CDR3 length: 14 residues. Germline V gene lookup returns CDR1 ENHRY and CDR2 SYGVKD. This CDR3 is CAISPGQGPAEAFF.

The gene calls are TRBV3-1 and TRBJ2-2; TCRdb returns TRBD2, unconfirmable since there is no DNA. This CDR3 has 17 amino acids. The germline V gene encodes CDR1 LGHDT and CDR2 YNNKEL (reference sequence). The CDR3 region is CASSLSELAGVTGELFF.